The rows below give T cell receptor beta chains drawn from one sample of a study of blood T cell repertoires in COVID-19. Repertoires were generated with immunoSEQ multiplex PCR, while TCRdb's copy carries only in-frame clones and drops some. The data show 200,000 to 300,000 clones, around 90% seen once. Material for sequencing was peripheral blood. Source of these receptors: a person aged 18 to 35 with COVID-19, enrolled during active disease. The CDR3 runs from the conserved cysteine through the conserved F or W. Each record gives: clone size, J gene, D gene, V gene, CDR3 protein, CDR3 DNA. A D gene is named only where the DNA matches it firmly. Only part of the rows carry a size: once, few, many, or a class if the clone is expanded.

abundance: -
j_gene: TRBJ2-1
d_gene: -
v_gene: TRBV15
CDR3aa: CATSRELDSMGRDNEQFF
CDR3nt: TGTGCCACCAGCAGGGAGCTCGACAGTATGGGTCGGGACAATGAGCAGTTCTTC

abundance: -
j_gene: TRBJ2-1
d_gene: -
v_gene: TRBV27
CDR3aa: CASRPGSYINEQFF
CDR3nt: TGTGCCAGCCGGCCAGGGTCCTACATCAATGAGCAGTTCTTC

abundance: -
j_gene: TRBJ1-2
d_gene: -
v_gene: TRBV7-2
CDR3aa: CASSPDGVSNYGYTF
CDR3nt: TGTGCCAGCAGCCCTGACGGAGTCAGTAACTATGGCTACACCTTC

abundance: -
j_gene: TRBJ2-3
d_gene: TRBD2
v_gene: TRBV11-3
CDR3aa: CASSLPSGESTDTQYF
CDR3nt: TGTGCCAGCAGCTTACCTAGCGGGGAAAGCACAGATACGCAGTATTTT

abundance: -
j_gene: TRBJ2-7
d_gene: TRBD2
v_gene: TRBV5-6
CDR3aa: CASSFPTSAHYEQYF
CDR3nt: TGTGCCAGCAGCTTCCCCACTAGCGCCCACTACGAGCAGTACTTC

abundance: -
j_gene: TRBJ2-5
d_gene: -
v_gene: TRBV7-2
CDR3aa: CASSLTLAQGKTQYF
CDR3nt: TGTGCCAGCAGTTTAACCCTAGCGCAGGGAAAGACCCAGTACTTC

abundance: -
j_gene: TRBJ1-2
d_gene: TRBD1
v_gene: TRBV2
CDR3aa: CASRDRTYGYTF
CDR3nt: TGTGCCAGCAGGGACAGGACCTATGGCTACACCTTC

abundance: -
j_gene: TRBJ2-1
d_gene: TRBD2
v_gene: TRBV29-1
CDR3aa: CSVEGLAGVGNEQFF
CDR3nt: TGCAGCGTTGAGGGACTAGCGGGAGTCGGCAATGAGCAGTTCTTC

abundance: -
j_gene: TRBJ1-1
d_gene: TRBD1
v_gene: TRBV27
CDR3aa: CASKGTGLNTEAFF
CDR3nt: TGTGCCAGCAAGGGGACAGGACTGAACACTGAAGCTTTCTTT

abundance: -
j_gene: TRBJ1-5
d_gene: -
v_gene: TRBV27
CDR3aa: CASSPSNQPQHF
CDR3nt: TGTGCCAGCAGTCCATCAAATCAGCCCCAGCATTTT

abundance: -
j_gene: TRBJ1-4
d_gene: -
v_gene: TRBV10-3
CDR3aa: CAIKAGVNEKLFF
CDR3nt: TGTGCCATCAAGGCAGGTGTTAATGAAAAACTGTTTTTT

abundance: few
j_gene: TRBJ2-7
d_gene: TRBD2
v_gene: TRBV7-2
CDR3aa: CASSLRSVSGTYEQYF
CDR3nt: TGTGCCAGCAGCCTGCGTTCTGTTAGCGGGACCTACGAGCAGTACTTC

abundance: -
j_gene: TRBJ2-1
d_gene: -
v_gene: TRBV4-1
CDR3aa: CASSQGSGVYNEQFF
CDR3nt: TGCGCCAGCAGCCAAGGGAGCGGAGTTTACAATGAGCAGTTCTTC

abundance: -
j_gene: TRBJ1-5
d_gene: -
v_gene: TRBV2
CDR3aa: CASSERALATGSMQPQHF
CDR3nt: TGTGCCAGCAGTGAACGTGCCCTCGCCACAGGATCGATGCAGCCCCAGCATTTT

abundance: -
j_gene: TRBJ2-7
d_gene: TRBD1
v_gene: TRBV5-6
CDR3aa: CASSSGQGVSYEQYF
CDR3nt: TGTGCCAGCAGTTCGGGACAGGGTGTCTCCTACGAGCAGTACTTC

abundance: -
j_gene: TRBJ1-2
d_gene: -
v_gene: TRBV12-3/TRBV12-4
CDR3aa: CASSFGGRYGYTF
CDR3nt: TGTGCCAGCAGTTTCGGCGGTCGCTATGGCTACACCTTC

abundance: -
j_gene: TRBJ2-1
d_gene: TRBD1
v_gene: TRBV27
CDR3aa: CASKYRGYNEQFF
CDR3nt: TGTGCCAGCAAGTACAGGGGATACAATGAGCAGTTCTTC

abundance: few
j_gene: TRBJ1-4
d_gene: TRBD1
v_gene: TRBV7-9
CDR3aa: CASSWTGLDEKLFF
CDR3nt: TGTGCCAGCAGCTGGACAGGGCTGGATGAAAAACTGTTTTTT

abundance: -
j_gene: TRBJ1-2
d_gene: -
v_gene: TRBV2
CDR3aa: CASSDDKGYGYTF
CDR3nt: TGTGCCAGCAGTGATGACAAAGGCTATGGCTACACCTTC

abundance: few
j_gene: TRBJ2-7
d_gene: TRBD1
v_gene: TRBV5-6
CDR3aa: CASSFGQGGYEQYF
CDR3nt: TGTGCCAGCAGCTTCGGACAGGGTGGGTACGAGCAGTACTTC

abundance: -
j_gene: TRBJ2-1
d_gene: TRBD1
v_gene: TRBV10-3
CDR3aa: CAISEGTGEWNEQFF
CDR3nt: TGTGCCATCAGTGAGGGGACAGGGGAATGGAATGAGCAGTTCTTC

abundance: -
j_gene: TRBJ2-3
d_gene: -
v_gene: TRBV12-5
CDR3aa: CASAPLTSTDTQYF
CDR3nt: TGTGCTAGTGCTCCCCTTACTAGCACAGATACGCAGTATTTT

abundance: -
j_gene: TRBJ2-5
d_gene: TRBD1
v_gene: TRBV7-9
CDR3aa: CASSSRTGGMETQYF
CDR3nt: TGTGCCAGCAGCTCCCGGACAGGGGGAATGGAGACCCAGTACTTC

abundance: -
j_gene: TRBJ1-3
d_gene: TRBD1
v_gene: TRBV5-6
CDR3aa: CASSLGQGINTIYF
CDR3nt: TGTGCCAGCAGCTTAGGACAGGGGATCAACACCATATATTTT

abundance: -
j_gene: TRBJ2-7
d_gene: -
v_gene: TRBV10-1
CDR3aa: CASSESGYEQYF
CDR3nt: TGCGCCAGCAGTGAATCAGGGTACGAGCAGTACTTC

abundance: -
j_gene: TRBJ1-5
d_gene: -
v_gene: TRBV16
CDR3aa: CASSLQGSSIQPQHF
CDR3nt: TGTGCCAGCAGCCTCCAGGGTAGTAGCATTCAGCCCCAGCATTTT

abundance: -
j_gene: TRBJ2-2
d_gene: -
v_gene: TRBV7-6
CDR3aa: CASSHTGITPGELFF
CDR3nt: TGTGCCAGCAGCCACACAGGGATTACCCCCGGGGAGCTGTTTTTT

abundance: -
j_gene: TRBJ1-2
d_gene: TRBD1
v_gene: TRBV6-6
CDR3aa: CASRDHGTGKGGYTF
CDR3nt: TGTGCCAGCAGAGACCATGGGACAGGGAAGGGAGGCTACACCTTC

abundance: -
j_gene: TRBJ1-3
d_gene: -
v_gene: TRBV9
CDR3aa: CASSVGRTSGNTIYF
CDR3nt: TGTGCCAGCAGCGTTGGCAGAACCTCTGGAAACACCATATATTTT

abundance: -
j_gene: TRBJ2-3
d_gene: -
v_gene: TRBV7-3
CDR3aa: CASSPAGDTQYF
CDR3nt: TGTGCCAGCAGCCCCGCCGGAGATACGCAGTATTTT

abundance: -
j_gene: TRBJ2-7
d_gene: -
v_gene: TRBV25-1
CDR3aa: CASSYWSEQYF
CDR3nt: TGTGCCAGCAGTTATTGGAGCGAGCAGTACTTC

abundance: -
j_gene: TRBJ1-2
d_gene: TRBD1
v_gene: TRBV29-1
CDR3aa: CSVSRSGQAYGYTF
CDR3nt: TGCAGCGTCTCCCGGTCGGGACAGGCCTATGGCTACACCTTC

abundance: once
j_gene: TRBJ2-3
d_gene: TRBD2
v_gene: TRBV18
CDR3aa: CASSPPGGREDTQYF
CDR3nt: TGTGCCAGCTCACCACCTGGCGGGAGGGAAGATACGCAGTATTTT

abundance: -
j_gene: TRBJ1-2
d_gene: -
v_gene: TRBV30
CDR3aa: CAWSAGGGTGYTF
CDR3nt: TGTGCCTGGAGCGCCGGGGGGGGCACTGGCTACACCTTC

abundance: -
j_gene: TRBJ2-2
d_gene: TRBD2
v_gene: TRBV10-3
CDR3aa: CAISKGLAGNTGELFF
CDR3nt: TGTGCCATCAGTAAGGGACTAGCGGGGAACACCGGGGAGCTGTTTTTT

abundance: -
j_gene: TRBJ2-7
d_gene: TRBD2
v_gene: TRBV27
CDR3aa: CASSLVAGAYEQYF
CDR3nt: TGTGCCAGCAGCCTGGTAGCGGGGGCCTACGAGCAGTACTTC

abundance: -
j_gene: TRBJ2-7
d_gene: TRBD2
v_gene: TRBV5-6
CDR3aa: CASSSPGTSGSYEQYF
CDR3nt: TGTGCCAGCAGTTCTCCCGGGACTAGCGGCTCCTACGAGCAGTACTTC

abundance: -
j_gene: TRBJ1-2
d_gene: -
v_gene: TRBV2
CDR3aa: CASSETPNYGYTF
CDR3nt: TGTGCCAGCAGTGAGACACCTAACTATGGCTACACCTTC

abundance: -
j_gene: TRBJ1-3
d_gene: -
v_gene: TRBV6-2/TRBV6-3
CDR3aa: CASSSFDRSSGNTIYF
CDR3nt: TGTGCCAGCAGTTCCTTTGACAGGAGCTCTGGAAACACCATATATTTT

abundance: -
j_gene: TRBJ1-1
d_gene: -
v_gene: TRBV12-3/TRBV12-4
CDR3aa: CASSFAGRTEAFF
CDR3nt: TGTGCCAGCAGTTTCGCAGGGCGCACTGAAGCTTTCTTT

abundance: -
j_gene: TRBJ1-6
d_gene: -
v_gene: TRBV7-8
CDR3aa: CASSLALGRDDNSPLHF
CDR3nt: TGTGCCAGCAGCTTAGCCCTGGGGCGGGACGACAATTCACCCCTCCACTTT

abundance: -
j_gene: TRBJ2-2
d_gene: TRBD1
v_gene: TRBV29-1
CDR3aa: CSANRGYTGELFF
CDR3nt: TGCAGCGCCAACAGGGGGTACACCGGGGAGCTGTTTTTT

abundance: -
j_gene: TRBJ2-7
d_gene: TRBD2
v_gene: TRBV4-2
CDR3aa: CASSQAQTSGLPYEQYF
CDR3nt: TGTGCCAGCAGCCAAGCCCAGACTAGCGGATTACCCTACGAGCAGTACTTC

abundance: once
j_gene: TRBJ2-7
d_gene: -
v_gene: TRBV11-2
CDR3aa: CASSLTGPKDYEQYF
CDR3nt: TGTGCCAGCAGCCTGACAGGACCCAAGGACTACGAGCAGTACTTC

abundance: -
j_gene: TRBJ1-5
d_gene: TRBD1
v_gene: TRBV19
CDR3aa: CASSDRDRGNQPQHF
CDR3nt: TGTGCCAGTAGTGACCGGGACAGGGGCAATCAGCCCCAGCATTTT

abundance: -
j_gene: TRBJ2-2
d_gene: TRBD2
v_gene: TRBV19
CDR3aa: CASSLLLAGDTGELFF
CDR3nt: TGTGCCAGTAGCTTACTTCTAGCGGGGGACACCGGGGAGCTGTTTTTT

abundance: -
j_gene: TRBJ2-2
d_gene: TRBD1
v_gene: TRBV19
CDR3aa: CASSPGQGAGNTGELFF
CDR3nt: TGTGCCAGTAGTCCAGGACAGGGGGCGGGGAACACCGGGGAGCTGTTTTTT

abundance: -
j_gene: TRBJ1-2
d_gene: TRBD1
v_gene: TRBV7-2
CDR3aa: CASSFGTGGASYGYTF
CDR3nt: TGTGCCAGCAGCTTCGGGACAGGGGGCGCGTCCTATGGCTACACCTTC

abundance: -
j_gene: TRBJ2-3
d_gene: -
v_gene: TRBV7-2
CDR3aa: CASSFRRGSDTQYF
CDR3nt: TGTGCCAGCAGCTTTCGGCGGGGTTCAGATACGCAGTATTTT

abundance: -
j_gene: TRBJ2-7
d_gene: -
v_gene: TRBV6-2/TRBV6-3
CDR3aa: CASSSWSESYEQYF
CDR3nt: TGTGCCAGCAGTTCTTGGTCAGAATCCTACGAGCAGTACTTC

abundance: -
j_gene: TRBJ2-2
d_gene: -
v_gene: TRBV4-2
CDR3aa: CASSQLEGDTGELFF
CDR3nt: TGTGCCAGCAGCCAACTCGAGGGAGACACCGGGGAGCTGTTTTTT

abundance: -
j_gene: TRBJ2-2
d_gene: -
v_gene: TRBV18
CDR3aa: CASSPTSPGTGELFF
CDR3nt: TGTGCCAGCTCACCAACTAGCCCTGGCACCGGGGAGCTGTTTTTT

abundance: -
j_gene: TRBJ1-5
d_gene: -
v_gene: TRBV28
CDR3aa: CASSPEGQPQHF
CDR3nt: TGTGCCAGCAGCCCCGAGGGTCAGCCCCAGCATTTT

abundance: -
j_gene: TRBJ2-5
d_gene: -
v_gene: TRBV7-9
CDR3aa: CASSPPGEGTQYF
CDR3nt: TGTGCCAGCAGCCCACCGGGAGAAGGGACCCAGTACTTC

abundance: -
j_gene: TRBJ1-1
d_gene: -
v_gene: TRBV20-1
CDR3aa: CSASSRTEIEAFF
CDR3nt: TGCAGTGCTAGTTCGAGGACTGAGATTGAAGCTTTCTTT

abundance: -
j_gene: TRBJ2-5
d_gene: TRBD2
v_gene: TRBV4-1
CDR3aa: CASSPLAGEETQYF
CDR3nt: TGCGCCAGCAGCCCCCTAGCGGGAGAAGAGACCCAGTACTTC

abundance: -
j_gene: TRBJ1-2
d_gene: -
v_gene: TRBV15
CDR3aa: CATSRDQTYYGYTF
CDR3nt: TGTGCCACCAGCAGAGATCAGACATACTATGGCTACACCTTC

abundance: -
j_gene: TRBJ2-7
d_gene: -
v_gene: TRBV9
CDR3aa: CASSVEQGSYEQYF
CDR3nt: TGTGCCAGCAGCGTAGAGCAGGGATCCTACGAGCAGTACTTC

abundance: -
j_gene: TRBJ2-2
d_gene: TRBD2
v_gene: TRBV5-4
CDR3aa: CASSLAGIAGNTGELFF
CDR3nt: TGTGCCAGCAGCTTGGCCGGAATAGCGGGGAACACCGGGGAGCTGTTTTTT

abundance: -
j_gene: TRBJ2-5
d_gene: TRBD1
v_gene: TRBV28
CDR3aa: CASSRPGQGRETQYF
CDR3nt: TGTGCCAGCAGCCGTCCGGGACAGGGGAGGGAGACCCAGTACTTC